The subject of this entry is one TCR beta chain. Its antigen is still unknown. This CDR3 has 15 amino acids. Per germline, CDR1 SNHLY and CDR2 FYNNEI. V was clipped by 3 bases and J by 1 base; unmatched bases: 3. Cultured CD4+ T-cell DNA underwent Oncomine TCR Beta short-read sequencing. MiXCR was run by TCRdb on the PCR reads, yielding one entry per CDR3 protein. Counted here are 8,000 to 10,000 distinct CDR3 sequences, 35% to 40% occurring once; the ten biggest clones make up about a sixth. These data are taken from a study of vaccination and CD4 T cells after COVID-19. The wider study: Two-dose vaccination with either BNT162b2 or mRNA-1273 was given to participants.

The treatment here: approximately nine-day PBMC culture with coronavirus spike peptide pools or control peptides (ViraFEST assay). Material for sequencing was CD4+ T cells from blood, cultured in vitro. This clonotype was obtained from a human donor who had recovered from COVID-19. The chain couples TRBV2 to TRBJ1-5; 7 positions agree with TRBD1. As DNA, the CDR3 is TGTGCCAGCAGTGAGGGACAGAGGAGCAATCAGCCCCAGCATTTT. It codes for CASSEGQRSNQPQHF.